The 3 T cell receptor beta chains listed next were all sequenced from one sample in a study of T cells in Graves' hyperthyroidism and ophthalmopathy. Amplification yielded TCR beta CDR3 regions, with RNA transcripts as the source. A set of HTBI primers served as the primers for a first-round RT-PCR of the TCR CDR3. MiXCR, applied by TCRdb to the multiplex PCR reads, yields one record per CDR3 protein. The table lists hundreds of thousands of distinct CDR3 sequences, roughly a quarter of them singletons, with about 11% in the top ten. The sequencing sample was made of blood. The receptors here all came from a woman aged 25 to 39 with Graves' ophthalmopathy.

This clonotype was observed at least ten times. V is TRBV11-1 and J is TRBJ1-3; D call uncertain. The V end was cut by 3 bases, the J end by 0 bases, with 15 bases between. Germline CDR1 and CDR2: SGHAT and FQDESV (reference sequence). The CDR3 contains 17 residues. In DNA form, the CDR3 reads TGTGCCAGCAGCTTGAGCCCCTCGGCAAGCTCTGGAAACACCATATATTTT. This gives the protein CASSLSPSASSGNTIYF.

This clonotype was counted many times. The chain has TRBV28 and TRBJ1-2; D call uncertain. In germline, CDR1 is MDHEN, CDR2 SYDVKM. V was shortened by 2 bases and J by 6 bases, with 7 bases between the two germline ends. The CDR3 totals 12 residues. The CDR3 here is CASSLRWNGYTF. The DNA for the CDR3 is TGTGCCAGCAGTTTAAGGTGGAATGGCTACACCTTC.

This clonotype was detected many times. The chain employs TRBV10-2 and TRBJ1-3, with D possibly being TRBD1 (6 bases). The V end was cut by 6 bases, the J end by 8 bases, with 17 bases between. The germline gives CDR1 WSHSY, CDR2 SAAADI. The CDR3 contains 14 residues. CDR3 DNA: TGCGCCAGCAGGGACAGCCACGCCGTCGACACCATATATTTT. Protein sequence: CASRDSHAVDTIYF.